These 25 T cell receptor beta chains originate from one sample sequenced in a study of cytomegalovirus exposure and HLA in healthy donors. The PCR used 60 Vbeta and 13 Jbeta primers. Profiled with immunoSEQ multiplex PCR; TCRdb holds only in-frame clones, not every one. The profile shows under 300,000 clones, over 70% of them singletons. The sequenced sample was PBMCs. The source of these receptors is a woman aged 60-70 years in good health and CMV-seropositive.

V and J are TRBV15 and TRBJ2-3, with 10 bases aligning to TRBD1. The CDR3 is made up of 17 amino acids. CDR1 and CDR2 (germline): LNHNV, YYDKDF (reference sequence). V lost 2 bases, J lost 3 bases, and 8 bases stayed unmatched. CDR3 nucleotide sequence: TGTGCCACCAGCAGACCCGGGGACAGGGGAAGGACAGATACGCAGTATTTT. Protein: CATSRPGDRGRTDTQYF.

The genes are TRBV15 and TRBJ2-7; 9 nucleotides line up with TRBD2. The CDR3 is 14 amino acids. The germline V gene has CDR1 LNHNV and CDR2 YYDKDF (reference sequence). V was pared by 1 base and J by 6 bases, with 4 bases of the junction left unmatched. The CDR3 sequence: CATSRVQREVEQYF. DNA for the CDR3: TGTGCCACCAGCAGAGTCCAGCGGGAGGTCGAGCAGTACTTC.

This chain connects TRBV25-1 to TRBJ2-7; 10 nucleotides agree with TRBD2. After removal of 3 bases from V and 2 bases from J, the junction contained 4 bases not matched to a gene. CDR3 length: 15 amino acids. CDR1 is MGHDK and CDR2 is SYGVNS in the germline V gene. As DNA, the CDR3 is TGTGCCAGCAGTGACGGCCTAGCGGGAGCCTACGAGCAGTACTTC. It encodes CASSDGLAGAYEQYF.

The rearrangement uses TRBV7-2 and TRBJ2-2; D is possibly TRBD1 (6 bases). Looked up from germline, CDR1 is SGHTA and CDR2 is FQGNSA. V lost 1 base and J 6 bases, leaving 6 bases between the germline ends. The CDR3 sequence is 13 residues long. The CDR3 loop is CASSLDRAGELFF. The CDR3 DNA reads as TGTGCCAGCAGCTTAGACAGGGCCGGGGAGCTGTTTTTT.

V and J are TRBV5-4 and TRBJ1-3; a possible D gene is TRBD1 (6 bases). Germline V gene lookup returns CDR1 SGHNT and CDR2 YYREEE (reference sequence). V was cut by 4 bases and J by 0 bases, with 14 bases left in between. The CDR3 sequence is 16 residues long. Here the CDR3 reads CASSIAGQSSGNTIYF. DNA for the CDR3: TGTGCCAGCAGCATCGCTGGACAGAGCTCTGGAAACACCATATATTTT.

The chain links TRBV5-1 to TRBJ2-7; 8 positions agree with TRBD2. The V gene's germline CDR1 is SGHRS and CDR2 YFSETQ. The CDR3 totals 16 residues. V shed 0 bases and J 2 bases; nucleotides not matched to a gene: 7. The chain's CDR3 is CASSLALADDAYEQYF. The DNA for the CDR3 is TGCGCCAGCAGCTTGGCACTAGCGGACGATGCCTACGAGCAGTACTTC.

The chain carries TRBV5-1 and TRBJ2-3, with D maybe TRBD2 (6 bases). The germline V gene has CDR1 SGHRS and CDR2 YFSETQ. This CDR3 region has 15 residues. Trimming cost V 4 bases and J 4 bases, with 16 bases left between them. DNA of the CDR3: TGCGCCAGCAGCCCACTCTGGAGGGGCCCAGATACGCAGTATTTT. This sequence encodes CASSPLWRGPDTQYF.

This chain connects TRBV5-1 to TRBJ2-2, with 7 bases that match TRBD1. CDR1 is SGHRS and CDR2 is YFSETQ in the germline V gene. The CDR3 loop spans 16 amino acids. V was clipped by 3 bases and J by 0 bases; unmatched bases: 5. The CDR3 nucleotides are TGCGCCAGCAGCTCTACAGGGGAAACGAACACCGGGGAGCTGTTTTTT. This sequence encodes CASSSTGETNTGELFF.

The chain joins TRBV5-1 to TRBJ2-2, with 10 bases identical to TRBD1. The CDR3 is 16 amino acids. Germline CDR1 is SGHRS and CDR2 is YFSETQ. The V and J ends lost 3 bases and 3 bases, in that order; junction bases with no gene match: 5. CDR3 sequence (DNA): TGCGCCAGCAGCTGGAGGACAGGGGGGCACACCGGGGAGCTGTTTTTT. Its translation: CASSWRTGGHTGELFF.

The V and J genes are TRBV19 and TRBJ2-1; maybe TRBD1 (6 bases). The V end lost 6 bases, the J end lost 9 bases, and 18 bases lay between the germline ends. The CDR3 is 14 amino acids. Germline V lookup: CDR1 LNHDA, CDR2 SQIVND (reference sequence). CDR3 DNA sequence: TGTGCCAGTAGCTCCAGACAGGCTCCCGTTGAGCAGTTCTTC. This gives the protein CASSSRQAPVEQFF.

The V call is TRBV28, the J call TRBJ2-1, with 10 bases that match TRBD1. The CDR3 consists of 17 residues. The junction had 8 bases not matched to a gene; V was cut back by 2 bases and J by 4 bases. Germline CDR1 MDHEN, CDR2 SYDVKM. CDR3 bases: TGTGCCAGCAGTTTAAGGTCTGGGACAGGGGAGTACAATGAGCAGTTCTTC. Protein sequence: CASSLRSGTGEYNEQFF.

The J gene is TRBJ2-7, the V gene TRBV19, with 9 bases identical to TRBD1. The CDR3 has 15 residues. V shed 3 bases and J 4 bases; nucleotides not matched to a gene: 7. Germline CDR1 and CDR2: LNHDA and SQIVND (reference sequence). The CDR3 protein is CASSMPGQGAYEQYF. The CDR3 nucleotides read TGTGCCAGTAGTATGCCGGGACAGGGTGCTTACGAGCAGTACTTC.

The V and J genes are TRBV6-6 and TRBJ2-5, with D possibly matching TRBD1 (5 bases). The last part of the DNA fits TRBJ2-7 better; the J call may be wrong. CDR3 length: 15 residues. Germline V gene data show CDR1 as MNHNY and CDR2 as SVGAGI (reference sequence). The CDR3 DNA is TGTGCCAGCATCCCCCTCCTCGACAGCACCTACGAGCAGTACTTC. Translating gives CASIPLLDSTYEQYF.

The chain joins TRBV11-2 to TRBJ2-1, with TRBD1 matching 11 bases. Trimming removed 4 bases from V and 12 bases from J; junction bases left unmatched: 8. Germline assignment: CDR1 SGHAT and CDR2 FQNNGV. The CDR3 is made up of 14 amino acids. The CDR3 DNA sequence: TGTGCCAGCAGCTCGACCGGGACAGGGGGTGCGCAGTTCTTC. Protein product: CASSSTGTGGAQFF.

The genes are TRBV18 and TRBJ2-3, with 8 bases aligning to TRBD1. Per the germline V gene, CDR1 is KGHSH and CDR2 is LQKENI. V gave up 7 bases and J gave up 4 bases; unmatched junction bases: 4. CDR3 length equals 13 residues. CDR3 sequence: CASLDRVADTQYF. CDR3 bases: TGTGCCAGCTTGGACAGGGTGGCAGATACGCAGTATTTT.

The chain is built from TRBV14 and TRBJ2-2; possibly TRBD1 for D (5 bases). The CDR3 contains 15 residues. CDR1 is SGHDN, CDR2 FVKESK, per germline. CDR3 loop: CARPPRDLYGGELFF. In nucleotides, the CDR3 is TGTGCTCGCCCCCCCAGGGATCTCTACGGCGGGGAGCTGTTTTTT.

This chain links TRBV5-4 with TRBJ2-7, with 7 bases identical to TRBD2. CDR3 length: 15 residues. V lost 0 bases and J lost 2; bases outside the gene matches: 5. Germline CDR1 is SGHNT and CDR2 is YYREEE (reference sequence). The CDR3 is CASSLVSSGPYEQYF. The CDR3 coding sequence is TGTGCCAGCAGCTTGGTGTCTAGCGGCCCCTACGAGCAGTACTTC.

J is TRBJ1-3 and V is TRBV11-3; D uncertain. V was cut by 5 bases and J by 4 bases, with 9 bases left in between. Germline V gives CDR1 SGHNT, CDR2 YENEEA. The CDR3 is 13 amino acids. DNA of the CDR3: TGTGCCAGCAGCCTCTATCCCGGAAACACCATATATTTT. Protein sequence: CASSLYPGNTIYF. The variable domain in full, completed from reference TRBV11-3 and TRBJ1-3, reads EAGVVQSPRYKIIEKKQPVAFWCNPISGHNTLYWYLQNLGQGPELLIRYENEEAVDDSQLPKDRFSAERLKGVDSTLKIQPAELGDSAVYLCASSLYPGNTIYFGEGSWLTVV.

The chain carries TRBV14 and TRBJ1-4; D possibly corresponds to TRBD1 (6 bases). The V gene lost 0 bases and the J gene lost 4 bases, with 9 bases spanning the gap. Germline CDR1 reads SGHDN; CDR2 reads FVKESK. The CDR3 has 15 amino acids. The CDR3 loop reads CASSQEGHYNEKLFF. The CDR3 DNA is TGTGCCAGCAGCCAAGAGGGACACTATAATGAAAAACTGTTTTTT.

The CDR3 nucleotides read TGCGCCAGCAGCTTGGATTCTAGCGGGAGAGGTTACGAGCAGTACTTC. Translating it yields CASSLDSSGRGYEQYF. The V call is TRBV5-1, the J call TRBJ2-7; 10 nucleotides line up with TRBD2. Trimming removed 0 bases from V and 4 bases from J; junction bases left unmatched: 7. The CDR3 is made up of 16 amino acids. Germline V gene lookup returns CDR1 SGHRS and CDR2 YFSETQ. The complete variable domain, with remaining parts taken from reference TRBV5-1 and TRBJ2-7, reads KAGVTQTPRYLIKTRGQQVTLSCSPISGHRSVSWYQQTPGQGLQFLFEYFSETQRNKGNFPGRFSGRQFSNSRSEMNVSTLELGDSALYLCASSLDSSGRGYEQYFGPGTRLTVT.

This clone has just one count. The chain employs TRBV9 and TRBJ1-1, with D possibly matching TRBD1 (5 bases). This CDR3 is 16 amino acids long. The germline V and J ends were trimmed by 2 bases and 0 bases, with 14 bases remaining between them. Germline CDR1 and CDR2: SGDLS and YYNGEE. CDR3 DNA: TGTGCCAGCAGCGTTGGTCCCCCGGGGGTGAACACTGAAGCTTTCTTT. It specifies CASSVGPPGVNTEAFF.

This sequence joins TRBV7-9 and TRBJ2-2, with TRBD1 matching over 8 bases. The CDR3 is 17 amino acids. The junction had 7 bases not matched to a gene; V was cut back by 1 base and J by 3 bases. Germline lookup yields CDR1 SEHNR and CDR2 FQNEAQ (reference sequence). The CDR3 sequence: CASSLVGPQGDTGELFF. The CDR3 nucleotides read TGTGCCAGCAGCTTAGTTGGGCCACAGGGGGACACCGGGGAGCTGTTTTTT.

This rearrangement joins TRBV15 to TRBJ1-2; 8 bases are shared with TRBD1. CDR3 length: 19 amino acids. Germline V gives CDR1 LNHNV, CDR2 YYDKDF (reference sequence). The V segment lost 0 bases and the J segment 7 bases; nucleotides outside the gene matches: 19. DNA of the CDR3: TGTGCCACCAGCAGAGATCGGGGTATCGCGACCGGGACAGGTTTTGGCTACACCTTC. This gives the protein CATSRDRGIATGTGFGYTF. Based on the CDR3 plus reference TRBV15 and TRBJ1-2, the full variable domain is DAMVIQNPRYQVTQFGKPVTLSCSQTLNHNVMYWYQQKSSQAPKLLFHYYDKDFNNEADTPDNFQSRRPNTSFCFLDIRSPGLGDTAMYLCATSRDRGIATGTGFGYTFGSGTRLTVV.

The V call is TRBV6-6, the J call TRBJ2-3; 9 nucleotides agree with TRBD1. V was pared by 4 bases and J by 2 bases, with 7 bases of the junction left unmatched. CDR3 length: 16 amino acids. CDR1 MNHNY and CDR2 SVGAGI come from the germline V gene (reference sequence). The CDR3 nucleotides are TGTGCCAGCAGTTTCCTACAGGGGGCTAACACAGATACGCAGTATTTT. This codes for CASSFLQGANTDTQYF.

This clone appeared a single time. The V call is TRBV6-1, the J call TRBJ2-3; 7 bases are a match to TRBD1. CDR1 and CDR2 from the germline V gene are MNHNS and SASEGT. The ends lost 3 bases at V and 5 bases at J; junction bases unmatched: 8. CDR3 length: 15 amino acids. The CDR3 DNA reads TGTGCCAGCAGTGACACGGGACAGAACAGAGATACGCAGTATTTT. Protein product: CASSDTGQNRDTQYF.